This T cell receptor (beta chain) was sequenced during a study of T cells after yellow fever vaccination. General observations from the study: A small proportion of clonotypes was detected in both the CD4 and CD8 compartments.

A few counts support this clonotype. The antigen remains unidentified. One entry per CDR3 protein results from TCRdb running MiXCR on the 5' RACE reads. The sample has around 340,000 distinct CDR3 sequences; about 9.5% are singletons. CDR3 size: 16 residues. Germline CDR1 is SGHNT and CDR2 is YYREEE (reference sequence). Trimming left V 3 bases short and J 4 bases short, with 19 bases between. Sequenced material: PBMCs, taken on the day of the first yellow fever vaccination. This rearrangement joins TRBV5-4 to TRBJ1-2; D ambiguous. The origin of this receptor is a man between 18 and 29 years old who received the YFV17D yellow fever vaccine. The DNA for the CDR3 is TGTGCCAGCAGCTCAATCTCCCCTGGGCGGAGCTATGGCTACACCTTC. It translates to CASSSISPGRSYGYTF.